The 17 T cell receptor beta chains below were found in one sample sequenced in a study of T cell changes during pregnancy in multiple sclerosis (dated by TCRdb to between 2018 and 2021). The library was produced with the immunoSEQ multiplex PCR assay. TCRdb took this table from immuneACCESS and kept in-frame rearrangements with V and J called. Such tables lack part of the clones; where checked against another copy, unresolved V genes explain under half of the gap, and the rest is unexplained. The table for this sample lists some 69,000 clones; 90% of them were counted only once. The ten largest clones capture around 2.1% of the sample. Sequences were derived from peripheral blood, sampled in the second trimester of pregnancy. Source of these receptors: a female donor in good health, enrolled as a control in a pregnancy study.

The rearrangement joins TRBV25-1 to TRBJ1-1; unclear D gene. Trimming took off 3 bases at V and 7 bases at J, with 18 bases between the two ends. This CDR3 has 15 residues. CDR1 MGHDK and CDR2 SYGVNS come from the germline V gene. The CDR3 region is CASSDLAGPTLEAFF. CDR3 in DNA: TGTGCCAGCAGTGATCTAGCCGGGCCGACTCTTGAAGCTTTCTTT.

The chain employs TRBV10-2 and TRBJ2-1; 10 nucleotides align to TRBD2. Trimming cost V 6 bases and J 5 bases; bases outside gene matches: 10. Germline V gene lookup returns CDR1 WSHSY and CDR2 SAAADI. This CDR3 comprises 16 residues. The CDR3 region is CASRKRGGLWDNEQFF. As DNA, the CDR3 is TGCGCCAGCAGGAAGCGGGGGGGCCTCTGGGACAATGAGCAGTTCTTC.

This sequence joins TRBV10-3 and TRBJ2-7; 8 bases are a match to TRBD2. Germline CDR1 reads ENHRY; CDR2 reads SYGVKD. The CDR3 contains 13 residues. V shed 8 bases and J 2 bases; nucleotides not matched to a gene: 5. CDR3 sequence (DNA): TGTGCCATCTCCGGGGGGGGTGCCTACGAGCAGTACTTC. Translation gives CAISGGGAYEQYF.

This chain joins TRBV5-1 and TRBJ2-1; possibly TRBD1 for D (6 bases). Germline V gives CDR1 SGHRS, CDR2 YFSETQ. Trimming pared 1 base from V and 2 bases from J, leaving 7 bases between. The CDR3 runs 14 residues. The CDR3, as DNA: TGCGCCAGCAGCTTGTCAGGGGCCTACAATGAGCAGTTCTTC. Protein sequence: CASSLSGAYNEQFF.

The CDR3 protein is CASSPRRFDYEQYF. The CDR3 nucleotides are TGTGCCAGCAGCCCCAGGAGGTTCGACTACGAGCAGTACTTC. This chain joins TRBV14 and TRBJ2-7, with D possibly being TRBD2 (5 bases). Germline assignment: CDR1 SGHDN and CDR2 FVKESK. The CDR3 runs to 14 residues. The V gene lost 4 bases and the J gene lost 3 bases, with 13 bases spanning the gap.

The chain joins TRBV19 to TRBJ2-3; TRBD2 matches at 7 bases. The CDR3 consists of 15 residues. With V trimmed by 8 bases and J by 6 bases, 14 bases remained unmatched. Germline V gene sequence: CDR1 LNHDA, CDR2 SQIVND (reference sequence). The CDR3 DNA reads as TGTGCCAGTGCCGGACTAGTCGCTGGAGGGGATACGCAGTATTTT. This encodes CASAGLVAGGDTQYF.

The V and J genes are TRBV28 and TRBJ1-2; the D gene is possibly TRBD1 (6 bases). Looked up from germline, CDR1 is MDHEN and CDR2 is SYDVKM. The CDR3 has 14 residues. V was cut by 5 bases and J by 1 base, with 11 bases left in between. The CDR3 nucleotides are TGTGCCAGCAGTCCACAGGGCCTTAACTATGGCTACACCTTC. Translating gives CASSPQGLNYGYTF.

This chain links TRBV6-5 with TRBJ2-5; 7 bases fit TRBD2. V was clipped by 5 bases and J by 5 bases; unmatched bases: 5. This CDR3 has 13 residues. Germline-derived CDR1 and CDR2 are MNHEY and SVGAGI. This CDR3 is CASSRLARETQYF. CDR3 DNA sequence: TGTGCCAGCAGTAGACTAGCACGGGAGACCCAGTACTTC.

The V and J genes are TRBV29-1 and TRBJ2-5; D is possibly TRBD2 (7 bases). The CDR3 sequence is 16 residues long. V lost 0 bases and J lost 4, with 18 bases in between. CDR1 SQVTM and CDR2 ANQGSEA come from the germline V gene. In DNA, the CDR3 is TGCAGCGTTGAAGATTTAAGGGTAGGGGGGGCAGAGACCCAGTACTTC. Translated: CSVEDLRVGGAETQYF.

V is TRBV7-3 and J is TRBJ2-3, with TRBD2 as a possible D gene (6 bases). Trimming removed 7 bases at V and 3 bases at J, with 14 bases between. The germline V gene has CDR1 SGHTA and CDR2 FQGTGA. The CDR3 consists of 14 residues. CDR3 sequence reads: CASTQRGGTDTQYF. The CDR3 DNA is TGTGCCAGCACCCAACGTGGGGGGACAGATACGCAGTATTTT. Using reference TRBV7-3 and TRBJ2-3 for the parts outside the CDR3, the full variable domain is GAGVSQTPSNKVTEKGKYVELRCDPISGHTALYWYRQSLGQGPEFLIYFQGTGAADDSGLPNDRFFAVRPEGSVSTLKIQRTERGDSAVYLCASTQRGGTDTQYFGPGTRLTVL.

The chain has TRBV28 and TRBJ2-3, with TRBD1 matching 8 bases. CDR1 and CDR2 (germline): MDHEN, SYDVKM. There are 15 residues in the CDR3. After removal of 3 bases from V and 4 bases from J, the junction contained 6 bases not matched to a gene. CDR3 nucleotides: TGTGCCAGCAGTTTTCTCGGGACAGGCCCAGATACGCAGTATTTT. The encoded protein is CASSFLGTGPDTQYF.

The DNA for the CDR3 is TGCAGCGTGGAAACACCGACCTACAATGAGCAGTTCTTC. Encoded protein: CSVETPTYNEQFF. This chain connects TRBV29-1 to TRBJ2-1; D is ambiguous. In germline, CDR1 is SQVTM, CDR2 ANQGSEA. The CDR3 is made up of 13 amino acids. V lost 6 bases and J lost 2, with 11 bases in between.

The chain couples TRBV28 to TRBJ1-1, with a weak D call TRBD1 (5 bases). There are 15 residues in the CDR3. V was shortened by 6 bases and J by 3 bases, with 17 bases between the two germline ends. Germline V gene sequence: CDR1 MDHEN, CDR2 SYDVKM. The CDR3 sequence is CASRSWGEPYTEAFF. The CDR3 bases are TGTGCCAGCAGGTCTTGGGGGGAGCCCTACACTGAAGCTTTCTTT.

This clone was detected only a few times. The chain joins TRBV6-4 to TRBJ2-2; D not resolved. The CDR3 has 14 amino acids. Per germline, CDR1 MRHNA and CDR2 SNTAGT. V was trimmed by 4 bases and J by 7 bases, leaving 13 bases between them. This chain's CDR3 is CASSVSSDGGELFF. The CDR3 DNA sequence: TGTGCCAGCAGTGTATCCAGCGACGGCGGGGAGCTGTTTTTT.

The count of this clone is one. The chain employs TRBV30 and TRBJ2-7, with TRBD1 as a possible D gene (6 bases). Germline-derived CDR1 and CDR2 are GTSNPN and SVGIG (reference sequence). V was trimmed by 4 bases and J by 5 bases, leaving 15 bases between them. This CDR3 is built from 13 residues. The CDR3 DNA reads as TGTGCCTGGAACACCGGGACACTCGACGAGCAGTACTTC. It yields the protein CAWNTGTLDEQYF.

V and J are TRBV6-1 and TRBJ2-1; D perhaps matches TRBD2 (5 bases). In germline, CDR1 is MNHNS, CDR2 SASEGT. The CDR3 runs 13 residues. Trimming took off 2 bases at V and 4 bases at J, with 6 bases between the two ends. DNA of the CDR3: TGTGCCAGCAGTGAAACGGGGTACAATGAGCAGTTCTTC. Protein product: CASSETGYNEQFF.

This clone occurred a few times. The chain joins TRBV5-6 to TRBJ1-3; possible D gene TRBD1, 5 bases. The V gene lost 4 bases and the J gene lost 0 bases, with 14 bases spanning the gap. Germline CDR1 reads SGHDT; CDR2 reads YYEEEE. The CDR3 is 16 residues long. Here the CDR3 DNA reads TGTGCCAGCAGCAAGGGGTGGAGGGCCTCTGGAAACACCATATATTTT. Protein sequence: CASSKGWRASGNTIYF.